This entry lists 20 T cell receptor beta chains sequenced from one sample in a study of blood T cell repertoires in COVID-19. Assay: immunoSEQ multiplex PCR; the TCRdb copy retains only in-frame clones and omits some. The profile shows approximately 77,000 clones, around three quarters of them singletons. Material for sequencing was peripheral blood. These receptors all come from a woman in her seventies with acute or convalescent COVID-19.

The chain employs TRBV7-9 and TRBJ1-6; TRBD1 is a possible D gene (6 bases). The germline V gene encodes CDR1 SEHNR and CDR2 FQNEAQ (reference sequence). This CDR3 has 15 amino acids. The V end was cut by 3 bases, the J end by 6 bases, with 12 bases between. The CDR3 bases are TGTGCCAGCAGCTTTGGGAGCAGGGGTAATTCACCCCTCCACTTT. It is translated as CASSFGSRGNSPLHF.

The J gene is TRBJ2-2, the V gene TRBV5-4; D gene uncertain. From germline, CDR1 is SGHNT and CDR2 YYREEE (reference sequence). V lost 0 bases and J 4 bases, leaving 10 bases between the germline ends. The CDR3 contains 15 residues. Here the CDR3 DNA reads TGTGCCAGCAGCTTGGAAGAGGAATTCACCGGGGAGCTGTTTTTT. Amino acids: CASSLEEEFTGELFF.

In its sample, this clone was seen a few times. The chain joins TRBV6-5 to TRBJ2-3; TRBD1 might be the D (6 bases). The ends were cut back, 6 bases at V and 2 bases at J, with 15 bases in the middle. The CDR3 sequence is 15 residues long. Germline assignment: CDR1 MNHEY and CDR2 SVGAGI. The CDR3 here is CASRRSPGVTDTQYF. In DNA, the CDR3 is TGTGCCAGCAGACGCTCCCCAGGGGTCACAGATACGCAGTATTTT.

This clone was counted between two and nine times. The CDR3 bases are TGTGCCAGCAGCTCCGGACAGCCGGGGACTGAAGCTTTCTTT. Residues: CASSSGQPGTEAFF. The genes are TRBV6-5 and TRBJ1-1, with a possible D match to TRBD1 (6 bases). The V gene's germline CDR1 is MNHEY and CDR2 SVGAGI. V was trimmed by 6 bases and J by 5 bases, leaving 16 bases between them. This CDR3 is 14 amino acids long.

The V gene is TRBV5-1, the J gene TRBJ2-3, with a weak D call TRBD2 (6 bases). Germline CDR1 SGHRS, CDR2 YFSETQ. CDR3 length equals 15 residues. V gave up 0 bases and J gave up 3 bases, with 11 bases separating them. The CDR3 coding sequence is TGCGCCAGCAGCTTGGTCCAGGGAGGAACAGATACGCAGTATTTT. Translation gives CASSLVQGGTDTQYF.

V usage is TRBV27 and J usage is TRBJ1-2; perhaps TRBD1 as D (5 bases). Between the trimmed V and J ends, which lost 5 bases and 8 bases, there was a span of 12 bases. From germline, CDR1 is MNHEY and CDR2 SMNVEV (reference sequence). The CDR3 is 12 amino acids. The CDR3 region is CASSTGGQGYTF. CDR3 DNA: TGTGCCAGCAGTACGGGGGGTCAGGGCTACACCTTC.

The chain is built from TRBV7-8 and TRBJ1-3; weak D call: TRBD1 (5 bases). Trimming shortened V by 2 bases and J by 3 bases, and 8 bases separated the two germline ends. This CDR3 region has 14 residues. The V gene's germline CDR1 is SGHVS and CDR2 FQNEAQ. CDR3 region: CASSLSRGGNTIYF. CDR3 nucleotide sequence: TGTGCCAGCAGCTTAAGTAGGGGTGGAAACACCATATATTTT. Full variable domain (rest looked up from reference TRBV7-8 and TRBJ1-3): GAGVSQSPRYKVAKRGQDVALRCDPISGHVSLFWYQQALGQGPEFLTYFQNEAQLDKSGLPSDRFFAERPEGSVSTLKIQRTQQEDSAVYLCASSLSRGGNTIYFGEGSWLTVV.

The rearrangement joins TRBV10-3 to TRBJ2-3; TRBD2 aligns across 9 bases. V dropped 4 bases and J dropped 0; count of bases not matched to a gene: 8. Germline lookup yields CDR1 ENHRY and CDR2 SYGVKD. The CDR3 length is 17 residues. The CDR3 bases are TGTGCCATCAGTGGCCACGGGACTAGCACTAGCACAGATACGCAGTATTTT. Translating it yields CAISGHGTSTSTDTQYF.

The chain recombines TRBV11-2 with TRBJ1-3; D not resolved. Trimming removed 0 bases at V and 0 bases at J, with 21 bases between. The germline V gene has CDR1 SGHAT and CDR2 FQNNGV. The CDR3 runs to 20 residues. CDR3 sequence (DNA): TGTGCCAGCAGCTTAGATCGTGTACTTGGGCCACGGCTCTCTGGAAACACCATATATTTT. This sequence encodes CASSLDRVLGPRLSGNTIYF.

This chain connects TRBV18 to TRBJ1-4, with 10 positions matching TRBD1. The CDR3 runs 13 residues. Trimming cost V 0 bases and J 11 bases; bases outside gene matches: 0. Per germline, CDR1 KGHSH and CDR2 LQKENI. The CDR3 DNA is TGTGCCAGCTCACCACCGGACAGGGGGAAACTGTTTTTT. It yields the protein CASSPPDRGKLFF.

The rearrangement joins TRBV7-2 to TRBJ2-6; 12 bases match TRBD2. Trimming took 5 bases from V and 1 from J; bases not matched to a gene: 6. The CDR3 extends over 18 amino acids. Germline CDR1 and CDR2: SGHTA and FQGNSA. In DNA, the CDR3 is TGTGCCAGCAGCCTTTGGCTAGCGGGGGGGTCTGGGGCCAACGTCCTGACTTTC. Translation: CASSLWLAGGSGANVLTF.

This chain joins TRBV27 and TRBJ2-4; D uncertain. Germline V gives CDR1 MNHEY, CDR2 SMNVEV (reference sequence). Trimming took off 5 bases at V and 6 bases at J, with 14 bases between the two ends. CDR3 length equals 14 residues. DNA of the CDR3: TGTGCCAGCAGTCCCTATGAGGCTAGAAACATTCAGTACTTC. Its translation: CASSPYEARNIQYF.

This chain joins TRBV6-6 and TRBJ1-5; D perhaps matches TRBD1 (5 bases). Germline loops: CDR1 MNHNY, CDR2 SVGAGI (reference sequence). This CDR3 has 16 residues. Trimming pared 0 bases from V and 2 bases from J, leaving 11 bases between. The DNA for the CDR3 is TGTGCCAGCAGTTACTCCCAGGGAGGGGGCAATCAGCCCCAGCATTTT. Its protein is CASSYSQGGGNQPQHF.

The chain carries TRBV6-2 or TRBV6-3 and TRBJ1-4; the D gene is possibly TRBD1 (5 bases). The CDR3 is 14 residues long. V was pared by 3 bases and J by 8 bases, with 13 bases between. Germline CDR1 is MNHEY and CDR2 is SVGEGT. CDR3 DNA: TGTGCCAGCAGTTATCCAGGGATCGGCGAAAAACTGTTTTTT. Its protein is CASSYPGIGEKLFF.

V gene TRBV5-5 combines with J gene TRBJ2-3; 10 nucleotides agree with TRBD2. Per germline, CDR1 SGHKS and CDR2 YYEKEE (reference sequence). V trimming: 4 bases; J trimming: 4 bases; junction bases outside the gene matches: 6. This CDR3 is built from 15 residues. The CDR3, as DNA: TGTGCCAGCAGCCACAGCGGGGGGGACGCAGATACGCAGTATTTT. Protein: CASSHSGGDADTQYF.

V is TRBV7-2 and J is TRBJ1-1, with D possibly TRBD1 on 6 matching bases. CDR1 and CDR2 (germline): SGHTA, FQGNSA. CDR3 size: 14 residues. V lost 5 bases to trimming and J lost 4 bases, with 14 bases between them. The CDR3 loop is CASSLQGFGTEAFF. The CDR3 nucleotides are TGTGCCAGCAGCCTACAGGGATTTGGCACTGAAGCTTTCTTT.

The chain is built from TRBV29-1 and TRBJ1-1; maybe TRBD1 (6 bases). Germline V gene lookup returns CDR1 SQVTM and CDR2 ANQGSEA. The ends were cut back, 6 bases at V and 0 bases at J, with 11 bases in the middle. CDR3 length: 13 amino acids. The CDR3 spells CSVRTALNTEAFF. The CDR3 DNA is TGCAGCGTACGGACAGCGTTGAACACTGAAGCTTTCTTT.

The CDR3 region has the DNA TGTGCCAGCAGCCAAGATCAGGGGAACTACGAGCAGTACTTC. Protein product: CASSQDQGNYEQYF. The rearrangement joins TRBV3-1 (or the pseudogene TRBV3-2) to TRBJ2-7, with D perhaps matching TRBD1 (6 bases). This CDR3 is built from 14 residues. Germline values: CDR1 LGHDT, CDR2 YNNKEL (reference sequence). Trimming took 0 bases from V and 3 from J, leaving 9 bases between them.

This clone appeared a few times. The gene calls are TRBV4-1 and TRBJ1-1, with D tentatively TRBD1 (5 bases). The V end lost 4 bases, the J end lost 5 bases, and 17 bases lay between the germline ends. The CDR3 runs 15 residues. Germline V gene data show CDR1 as MGHRA and CDR2 as YSYEKL. The CDR3 protein is CASSREPLGGTEAFF. The DNA for the CDR3 is TGCGCCAGCAGCCGAGAACCGCTGGGGGGAACTGAAGCTTTCTTT.

The chain uses TRBV24-1 and TRBJ2-5, with D perhaps TRBD1 (6 bases). Germline loops: CDR1 KGHDR, CDR2 SFDVKD. This CDR3 spans 14 amino acids. Trimming pared 4 bases from V and 4 bases from J, leaving 12 bases between. CDR3 sequence: CATSDFLRGETQYF. The CDR3 nucleotides are TGTGCCACCAGTGACTTTCTCAGGGGAGAGACCCAGTACTTC.